This T cell receptor beta chain originates from a study of radiation and T cells in renal cell carcinoma. Study conclusions and caveats: Pretreatment tumor biopsies were lacking, so baseline clonotypes are unknown.

Comment on this clone: Its antigen is currently unknown.

Time point meaning: blood 4 weeks post-SBRT, at nephrectomy. Treatment given: 15 Gy SBRT to primary tumor, nephrectomy 4 weeks later. Nephrectomy followed 15 Gy stereotactic body radiation by 4 weeks. Clear cell pathology was present in this patient's renal cell carcinoma. Clones were sequenced by immunoSEQ multiplex PCR, and TCRdb holds only the in-frame ones, with some missing. The sample shows fewer than 200,000 clones, around 89% of them seen only once. Germline CDR1 reads MDHEN; CDR2 reads SYDVKM. V trimming: 5 bases; J trimming: 10 bases; junction bases outside the gene matches: 7. This CDR3 contains 12 residues.

This TCR was sampled from a woman aged 50 to 65 with renal cell carcinoma. The rearrangement joins TRBV28 to TRBJ1-1; 7 positions agree with TRBD1. The sequences come from blood, collected from a patient whose treatment included radiotherapy and nephrectomy. In nucleotides, the CDR3 is TGTGCCAGCAGTCCGGGACAGAGGACAGCTTTCTTT. Encoded protein: CASSPGQRTAFF.